Below, 3 T cell receptor beta chains from the same sample are listed, as sequenced in a study of blood T cell repertoires in COVID-19. Method: immunoSEQ multiplex PCR; TCRdb's copy keeps in-frame clones and lacks some. This table has 60,000 or so clones, 75% to 85% appearing once. Sequenced material: peripheral blood. The receptors derive from a human donor in a cohort sampled during active COVID-19.

The chain links TRBV12-5 to TRBJ2-5, with D possibly being TRBD2 (6 bases). The CDR3 extends over 14 amino acids. V was trimmed by 4 bases and J by 4 bases, leaving 13 bases between them. Per the germline V gene, CDR1 is LGHNT and CDR2 is FRNRAP. CDR3 protein: CASGSLGGSETQYF. CDR3 sequence (DNA): TGTGCTAGTGGTTCCCTGGGGGGTTCAGAGACCCAGTACTTC.

The chain carries TRBV19 and TRBJ2-2; 8 bases agree with TRBD2. From germline, CDR1 is LNHDA and CDR2 SQIVND (reference sequence). V shed 2 bases, J shed 4 bases, and the junction held 6 bases outside the gene matches. The CDR3 spans 16 residues. This chain's CDR3 is CASSIPGGGPTGELFF. CDR3 in DNA: TGTGCCAGTAGTATACCGGGGGGGGGACCCACCGGGGAGCTGTTTTTT.

This chain connects TRBV5-6 to TRBJ2-3, with TRBD2 identical over 10 bases. With V trimmed by 4 bases and J by 5 bases, 10 bases remained unmatched. This CDR3 spans 16 amino acids. Germline V CDR1 and CDR2: SGHDT, YYEEEE. CDR3 sequence: CASSPGVAGGKDTQYF. The CDR3 DNA is TGTGCCAGCAGCCCTGGTGTAGCGGGGGGCAAAGATACGCAGTATTTT.